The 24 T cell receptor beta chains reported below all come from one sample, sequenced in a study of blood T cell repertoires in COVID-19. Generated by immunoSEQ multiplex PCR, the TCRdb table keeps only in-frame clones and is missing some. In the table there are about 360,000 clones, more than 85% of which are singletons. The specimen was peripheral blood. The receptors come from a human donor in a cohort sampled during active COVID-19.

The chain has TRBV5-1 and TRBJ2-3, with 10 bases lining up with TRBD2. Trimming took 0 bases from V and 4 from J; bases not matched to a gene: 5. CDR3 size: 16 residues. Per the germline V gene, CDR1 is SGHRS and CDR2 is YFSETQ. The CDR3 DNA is TGCGCCAGCAGCTTGGCCCCTAGCGGGAGCGCAGATACGCAGTATTTT. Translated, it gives CASSLAPSGSADTQYF.

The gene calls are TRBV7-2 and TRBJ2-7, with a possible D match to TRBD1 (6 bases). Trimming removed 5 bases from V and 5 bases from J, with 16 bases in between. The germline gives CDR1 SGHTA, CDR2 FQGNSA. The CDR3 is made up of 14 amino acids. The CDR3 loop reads CASSLQGRGDEQYF. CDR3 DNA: TGTGCCAGCAGCCTACAGGGTCGAGGGGACGAGCAGTACTTC.

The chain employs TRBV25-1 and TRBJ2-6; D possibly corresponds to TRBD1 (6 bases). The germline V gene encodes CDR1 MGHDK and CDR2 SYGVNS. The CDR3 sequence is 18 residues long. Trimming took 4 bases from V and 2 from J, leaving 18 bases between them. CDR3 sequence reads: CASSAPDRIGAGANVLTF. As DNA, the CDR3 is TGTGCCAGCAGTGCCCCGGACAGAATAGGCGCTGGGGCCAACGTCCTGACTTTC. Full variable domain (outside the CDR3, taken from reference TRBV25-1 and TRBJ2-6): EADIYQTPRYLVIGTGKKITLECSQTMGHDKMYWYQQDPGMELHLIHYSYGVNSTEKGDLSSESTVSRIRTEHFPLTLESARPSHTSQYLCASSAPDRIGAGANVLTFGAGSRLTVL.

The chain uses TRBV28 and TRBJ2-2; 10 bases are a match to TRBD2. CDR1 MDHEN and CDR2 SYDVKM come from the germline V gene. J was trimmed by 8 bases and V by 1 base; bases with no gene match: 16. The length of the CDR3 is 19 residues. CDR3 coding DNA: TGTGCCAGCAGTTTATTCGCTGGACTAGCGGATACTTCCAGGGGGGAGCTGTTTTTT. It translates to CASSLFAGLADTSRGELFF. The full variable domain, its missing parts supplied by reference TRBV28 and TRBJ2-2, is DVKVTQSSRYLVKRTGEKVFLECVQDMDHENMFWYRQDPGLGLRLIYFSYDVKMKEKGDIPEGYSVSREKKERFSLILESASTNQTSMYLCASSLFAGLADTSRGELFFGEGSRLTVL.

The CDR3 region has the DNA TGTGCGGTCAAAGGGACAGCCCTCGAAGGGGGAACCAAAAACATTCAGTACTTC. Translated: CAVKGTALEGGTKNIQYF. The chain couples TRBV28 to TRBJ2-4; 7 positions match TRBD1. This CDR3 comprises 18 residues. Germline lookup yields CDR1 MDHEN and CDR2 SYDVKM.

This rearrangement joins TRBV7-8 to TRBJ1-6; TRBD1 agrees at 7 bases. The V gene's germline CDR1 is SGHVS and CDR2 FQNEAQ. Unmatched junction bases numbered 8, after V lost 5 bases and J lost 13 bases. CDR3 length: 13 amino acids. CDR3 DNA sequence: TGTGCCAGCAGCGCTCGACAGGGAGTCCCCCTCCACTTT. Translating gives CASSARQGVPLHF.

This chain's CDR3 is CASSSARLVFNEQFF. DNA of the CDR3: TGTGCCAGCAGTTCCGCCAGACTAGTTTTCAATGAGCAGTTCTTC. The gene calls are TRBV28 and TRBJ2-1; D is possibly TRBD2 (6 bases). The germline gives CDR1 MDHEN, CDR2 SYDVKM. The CDR3 extends over 15 amino acids. The V end was cut by 4 bases, the J end by 6 bases, with 16 bases between.

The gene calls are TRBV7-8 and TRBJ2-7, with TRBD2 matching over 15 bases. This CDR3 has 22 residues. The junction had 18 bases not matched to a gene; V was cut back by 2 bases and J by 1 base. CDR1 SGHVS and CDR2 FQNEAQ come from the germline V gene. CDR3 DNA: TGTGCCAGCAGCTTAAACTCCTCTCCGGGACTAGCGGGGGGCCCGAGGTCCTACGAGCAGTACTTC. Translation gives CASSLNSSPGLAGGPRSYEQYF.

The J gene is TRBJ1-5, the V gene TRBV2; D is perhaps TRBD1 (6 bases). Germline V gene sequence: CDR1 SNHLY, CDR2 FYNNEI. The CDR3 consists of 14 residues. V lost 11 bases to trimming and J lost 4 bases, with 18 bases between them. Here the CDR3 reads CASSSDSPNQPQHF. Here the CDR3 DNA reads TGTGCCTCCAGTTCGGACAGCCCGAATCAGCCCCAGCATTTT.

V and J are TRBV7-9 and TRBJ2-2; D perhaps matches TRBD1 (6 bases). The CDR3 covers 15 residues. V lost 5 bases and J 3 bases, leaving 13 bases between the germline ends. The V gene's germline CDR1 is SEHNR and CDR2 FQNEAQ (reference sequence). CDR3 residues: CASSLGASDTGELFF. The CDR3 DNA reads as TGTGCCAGCAGCCTGGGGGCATCGGACACCGGGGAGCTGTTTTTT.

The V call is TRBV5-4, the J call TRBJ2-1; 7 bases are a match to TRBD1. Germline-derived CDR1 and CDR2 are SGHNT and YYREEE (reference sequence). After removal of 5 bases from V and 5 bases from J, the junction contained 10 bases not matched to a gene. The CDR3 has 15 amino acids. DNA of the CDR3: TGTGCCAGCAGTTCACCACGGGACAGCCACAATGAGCAGTTCTTC. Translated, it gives CASSSPRDSHNEQFF.

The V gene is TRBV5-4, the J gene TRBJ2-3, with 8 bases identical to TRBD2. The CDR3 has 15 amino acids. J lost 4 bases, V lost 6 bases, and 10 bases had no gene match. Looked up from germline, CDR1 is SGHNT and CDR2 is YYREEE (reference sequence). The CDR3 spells CASTRSGRTADTQYF. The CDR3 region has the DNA TGTGCCAGCACCCGCAGCGGGAGAACCGCAGATACGCAGTATTTT.

CDR3 region: CASSYSMGGYGYTF. The DNA of the CDR3 is TGTGCCAGCAGTTACTCGATGGGCGGGTATGGCTACACCTTC. The chain joins TRBV6-2 or TRBV6-3 to TRBJ1-2, with D hard to call. This CDR3 spans 14 amino acids. Germline CDR1 MNHEY, CDR2 SVGEGT. The ends were cut back, 0 bases at V and 5 bases at J, with 10 bases in the middle.

The CDR3 sequence is CASSQVTPGGEAFF. CDR3 nucleotide sequence: TGTGCCAGCAGCCAAGTGACCCCCGGCGGGGAAGCTTTCTTT. This sequence joins TRBV3-1 (or the pseudogene TRBV3-2) and TRBJ1-1; D gene ambiguous. Trimming removed 1 base from V and 8 bases from J, with 14 bases in between. Germline V lookup: CDR1 LGHDT, CDR2 YNNKEL (reference sequence). The length of the CDR3 is 14 residues.

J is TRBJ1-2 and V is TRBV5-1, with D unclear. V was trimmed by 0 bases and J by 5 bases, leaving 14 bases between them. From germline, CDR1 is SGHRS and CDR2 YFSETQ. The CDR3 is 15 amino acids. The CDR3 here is CASSLDPGRVYGYTF. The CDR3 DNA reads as TGCGCCAGCAGCTTGGACCCCGGGCGGGTTTATGGCTACACCTTC.

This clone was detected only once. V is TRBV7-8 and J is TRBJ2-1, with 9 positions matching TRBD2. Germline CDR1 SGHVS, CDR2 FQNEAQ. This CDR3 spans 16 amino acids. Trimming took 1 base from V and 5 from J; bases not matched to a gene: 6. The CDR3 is CASSLVAGGQDNEQFF. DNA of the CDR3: TGTGCCAGCAGCTTAGTGGCGGGAGGGCAGGACAATGAGCAGTTCTTC.

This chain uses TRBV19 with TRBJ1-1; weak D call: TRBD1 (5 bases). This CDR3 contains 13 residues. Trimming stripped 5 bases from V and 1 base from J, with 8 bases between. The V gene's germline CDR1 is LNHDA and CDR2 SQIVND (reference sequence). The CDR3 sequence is CASSAQGNTEAFF. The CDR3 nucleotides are TGTGCCAGTAGTGCGCAGGGGAACACTGAAGCTTTCTTT.

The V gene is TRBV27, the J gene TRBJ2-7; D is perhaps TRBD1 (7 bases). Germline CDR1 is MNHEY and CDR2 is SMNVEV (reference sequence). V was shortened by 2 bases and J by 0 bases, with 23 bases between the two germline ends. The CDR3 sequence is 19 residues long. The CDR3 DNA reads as TGTGCCAGCAGTTTAAGAGCCAGGGGGGCCACCCTGAACTCCTACGAGCAGTACTTC. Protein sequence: CASSLRARGATLNSYEQYF.

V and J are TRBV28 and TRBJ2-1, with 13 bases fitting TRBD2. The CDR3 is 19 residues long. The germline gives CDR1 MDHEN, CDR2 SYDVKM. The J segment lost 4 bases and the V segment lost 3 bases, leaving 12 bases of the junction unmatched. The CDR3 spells CASSLGGLAGVGGYNEQFF. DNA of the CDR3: TGTGCCAGCAGTTTGGGCGGACTAGCGGGAGTCGGCGGGTACAATGAGCAGTTCTTC.

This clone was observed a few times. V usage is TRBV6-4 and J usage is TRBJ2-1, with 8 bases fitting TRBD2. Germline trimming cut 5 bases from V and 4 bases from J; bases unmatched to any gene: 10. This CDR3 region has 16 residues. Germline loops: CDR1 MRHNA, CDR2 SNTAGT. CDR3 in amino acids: CASSPKSGGNYNEQFF. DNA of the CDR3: TGTGCCAGCAGTCCCAAAAGCGGGGGAAATTACAATGAGCAGTTCTTC.

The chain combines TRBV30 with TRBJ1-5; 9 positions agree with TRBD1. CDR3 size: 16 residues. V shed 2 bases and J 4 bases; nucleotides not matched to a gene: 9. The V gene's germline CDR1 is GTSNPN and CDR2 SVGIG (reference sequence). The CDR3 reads CAWSSYRGTGNQPQHF. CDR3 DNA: TGTGCCTGGAGTTCTTACAGAGGGACAGGGAATCAGCCCCAGCATTTT.

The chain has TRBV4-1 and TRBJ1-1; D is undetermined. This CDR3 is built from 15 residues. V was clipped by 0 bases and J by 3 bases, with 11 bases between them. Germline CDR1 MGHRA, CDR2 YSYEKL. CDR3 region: CASSQDPGWDTEAFF. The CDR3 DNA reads TGCGCCAGCAGCCAAGATCCAGGTTGGGACACTGAAGCTTTCTTT.

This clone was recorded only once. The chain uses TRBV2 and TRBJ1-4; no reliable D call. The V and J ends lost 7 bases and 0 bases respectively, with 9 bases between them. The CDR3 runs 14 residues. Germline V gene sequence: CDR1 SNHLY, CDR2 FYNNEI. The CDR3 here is CASTLAATNEKLFF. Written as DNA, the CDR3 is TGTGCCAGCACCCTGGCTGCAACTAATGAAAAACTGTTTTTT. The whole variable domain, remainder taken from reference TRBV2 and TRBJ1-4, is EPEVTQTPSHQVTQMGQEVILRCVPISNHLYFYWYRQILGQKVEFLVSFYNNEISEKSEIFDDQFSVERPDGSNFTLKIRSTKLEDSAMYFCASTLAATNEKLFFGSGTQLSVL.

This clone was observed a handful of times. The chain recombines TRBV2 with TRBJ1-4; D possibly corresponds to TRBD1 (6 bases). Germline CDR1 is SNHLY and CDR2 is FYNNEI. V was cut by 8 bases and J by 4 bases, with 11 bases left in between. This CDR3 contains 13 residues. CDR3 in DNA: TGTGCCAGCCGCAGGGGAAGTAATGAAAAACTGTTTTTT. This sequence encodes CASRRGSNEKLFF.